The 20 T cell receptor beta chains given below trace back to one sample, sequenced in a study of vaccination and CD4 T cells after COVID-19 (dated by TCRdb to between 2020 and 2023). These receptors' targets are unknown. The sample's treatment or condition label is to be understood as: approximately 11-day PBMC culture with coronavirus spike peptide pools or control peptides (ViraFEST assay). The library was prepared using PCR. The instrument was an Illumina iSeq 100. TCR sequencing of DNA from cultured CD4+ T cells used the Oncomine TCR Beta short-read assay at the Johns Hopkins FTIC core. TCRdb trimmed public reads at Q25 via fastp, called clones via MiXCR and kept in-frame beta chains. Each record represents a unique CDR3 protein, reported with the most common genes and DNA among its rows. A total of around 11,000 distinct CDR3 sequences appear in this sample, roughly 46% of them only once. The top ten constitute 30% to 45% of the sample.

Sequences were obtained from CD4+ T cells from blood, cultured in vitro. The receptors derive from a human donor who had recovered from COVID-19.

CDR3 region: CASSLGQGVKLFF. CDR3 DNA sequence: TGTGCCAGCAGTTTAGGACAGGGAGTAAAACTGTTTTTT. The rearrangement joins TRBV12-3 or TRBV12-4 to TRBJ1-4; 7 nucleotides line up with TRBD1. Trimming removed 1 base from V and 10 bases from J; junction bases left unmatched: 3. The CDR3 covers 13 residues.

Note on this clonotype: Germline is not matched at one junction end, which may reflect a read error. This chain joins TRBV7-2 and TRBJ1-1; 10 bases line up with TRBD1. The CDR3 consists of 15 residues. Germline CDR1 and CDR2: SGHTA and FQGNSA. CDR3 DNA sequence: TGCGCCAGCAGCCGGTCCGGGACAGGGGACACTGAAGCTTTCTTT. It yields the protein CASSRSGTGDTEAFF.

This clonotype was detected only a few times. CDR3 DNA sequence: TGTGCCAGCAGCCAGGACCTTTTGGGGCATTCAGATACGCAGTATTTT. Translating it yields CASSQDLLGHSDTQYF. The chain links TRBV14 to TRBJ2-3, with D perhaps matching TRBD1 (5 bases). Germline assignment: CDR1 SGHDN and CDR2 FVKESK. The CDR3 consists of 16 residues. Between the trimmed V and J ends, which lost 3 bases and 4 bases, there was a span of 17 bases.

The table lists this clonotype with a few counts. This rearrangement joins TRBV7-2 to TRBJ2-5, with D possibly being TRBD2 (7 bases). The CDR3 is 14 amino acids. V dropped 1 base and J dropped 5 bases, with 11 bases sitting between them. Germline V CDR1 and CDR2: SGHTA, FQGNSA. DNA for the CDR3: TGTGCCAGCAGCTTAGACGCGGGGGCGGAGACCCAGTACTTC. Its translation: CASSLDAGAETQYF.

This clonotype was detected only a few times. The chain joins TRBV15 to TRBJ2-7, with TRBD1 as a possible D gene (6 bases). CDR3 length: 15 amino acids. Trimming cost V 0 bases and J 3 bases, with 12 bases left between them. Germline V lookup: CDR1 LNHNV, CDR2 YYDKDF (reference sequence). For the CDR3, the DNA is TGTGCCACCAGCAGAGATTTGGGGGCCAACTACGAGCAGTACTTC. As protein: CATSRDLGANYEQYF.

The CDR3 is CASSLSVREQTEAFF. Written as DNA, the CDR3 is TGTGCCAGCAGCTTGTCCGTCAGGGAACAAACTGAAGCTTTCTTT. V and J are TRBV7-2 and TRBJ1-1, with D tentatively TRBD1 (5 bases). Germline CDR1 and CDR2: SGHTA and FQGNSA. V was shortened by 3 bases and J by 5 bases, with 16 bases between the two germline ends. This CDR3 is 15 amino acids long.

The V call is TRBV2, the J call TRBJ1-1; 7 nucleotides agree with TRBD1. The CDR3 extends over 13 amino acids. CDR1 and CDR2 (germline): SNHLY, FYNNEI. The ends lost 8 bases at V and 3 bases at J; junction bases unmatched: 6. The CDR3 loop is CASGGDSYTEAFF. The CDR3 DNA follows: TGTGCCAGCGGAGGGGACAGCTACACTGAAGCTTTCTTT.

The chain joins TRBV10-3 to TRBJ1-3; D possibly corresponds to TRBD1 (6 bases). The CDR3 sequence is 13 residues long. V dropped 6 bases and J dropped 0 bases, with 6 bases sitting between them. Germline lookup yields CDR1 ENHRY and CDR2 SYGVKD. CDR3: CAIRDSSGNTIYF. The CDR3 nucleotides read TGTGCCATCAGGGACAGCTCTGGAAACACCATATATTTT.

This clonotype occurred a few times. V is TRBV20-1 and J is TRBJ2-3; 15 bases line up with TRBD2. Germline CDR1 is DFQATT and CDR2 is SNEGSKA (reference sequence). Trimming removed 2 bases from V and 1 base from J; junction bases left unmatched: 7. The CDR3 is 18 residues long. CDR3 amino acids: CSARTIGTSGGRTDTQYF. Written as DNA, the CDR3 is TGCAGTGCTAGAACAATTGGGACTAGCGGGGGGCGCACAGATACGCAGTATTTT.

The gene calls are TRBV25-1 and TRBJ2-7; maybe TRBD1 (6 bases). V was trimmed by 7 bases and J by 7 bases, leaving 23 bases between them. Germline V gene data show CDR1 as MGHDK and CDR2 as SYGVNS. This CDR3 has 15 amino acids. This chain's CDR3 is CASTRAGQGSGEQYF. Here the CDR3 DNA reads TGTGCCAGCACCCGCGCCGGCCAGGGGTCGGGGGAGCAGTACTTC.

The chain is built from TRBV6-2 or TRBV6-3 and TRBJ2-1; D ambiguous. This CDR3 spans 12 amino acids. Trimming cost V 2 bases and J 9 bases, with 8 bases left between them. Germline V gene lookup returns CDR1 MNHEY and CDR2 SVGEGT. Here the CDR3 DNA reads TGTGCCAGCAGTTACCCCAGCAGTGAGCAGTTCTTC. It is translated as CASSYPSSEQFF.

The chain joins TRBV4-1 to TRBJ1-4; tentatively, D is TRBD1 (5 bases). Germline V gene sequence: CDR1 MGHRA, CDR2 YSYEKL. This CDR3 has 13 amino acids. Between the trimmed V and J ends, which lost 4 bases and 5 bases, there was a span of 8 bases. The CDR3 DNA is TGCGCCAGCAGCCCGCAGGGCAATGAAAAACTGTTTTTT. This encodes CASSPQGNEKLFF.

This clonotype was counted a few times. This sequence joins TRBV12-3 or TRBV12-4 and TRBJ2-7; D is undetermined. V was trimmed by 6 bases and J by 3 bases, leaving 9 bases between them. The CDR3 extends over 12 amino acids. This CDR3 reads CASSVRFYEQYF. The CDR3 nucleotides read TGTGCCAGCAGCGTTAGATTCTACGAGCAGTACTTC.

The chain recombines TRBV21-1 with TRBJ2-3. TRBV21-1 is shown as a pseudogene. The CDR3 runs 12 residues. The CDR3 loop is CASSLCSDTQYF. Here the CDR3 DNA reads TGTGCCAGCAGCTTATGCTCAGATACGCAGTATTTT.

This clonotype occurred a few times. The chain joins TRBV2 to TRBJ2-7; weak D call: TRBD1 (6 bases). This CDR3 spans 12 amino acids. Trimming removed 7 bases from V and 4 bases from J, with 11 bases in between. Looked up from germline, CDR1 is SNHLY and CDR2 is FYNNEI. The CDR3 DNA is TGTGCCAGCAAGAGACAGGCTTACGAGCAGTACTTC. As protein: CASKRQAYEQYF.

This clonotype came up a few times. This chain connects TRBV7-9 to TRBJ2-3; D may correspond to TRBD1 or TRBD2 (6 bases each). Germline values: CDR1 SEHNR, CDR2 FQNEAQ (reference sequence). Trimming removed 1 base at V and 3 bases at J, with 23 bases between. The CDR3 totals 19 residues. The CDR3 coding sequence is TGTGCCAGCAGCTTAGTATCAGGTATAGGGGGGACCCGAACAGATACGCAGTATTTT. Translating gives CASSLVSGIGGTRTDTQYF.

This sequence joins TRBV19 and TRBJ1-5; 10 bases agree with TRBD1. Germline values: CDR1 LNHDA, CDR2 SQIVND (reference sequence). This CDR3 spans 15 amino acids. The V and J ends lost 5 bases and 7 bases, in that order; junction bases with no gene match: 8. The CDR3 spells CASSVDRGSVQPQHF. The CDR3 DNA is TGTGCCAGTAGTGTGGACAGGGGGTCCGTGCAGCCCCAGCATTTT. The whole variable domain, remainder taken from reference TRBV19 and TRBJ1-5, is DGGITQSPKYLFRKEGQNVTLSCEQNLNHDAMYWYRQDPGQGLRLIYYSQIVNDFQKGDIAEGYSVSREKKESFPLTVTSAQKNPTAFYLCASSVDRGSVQPQHFGDGTRLSIL.

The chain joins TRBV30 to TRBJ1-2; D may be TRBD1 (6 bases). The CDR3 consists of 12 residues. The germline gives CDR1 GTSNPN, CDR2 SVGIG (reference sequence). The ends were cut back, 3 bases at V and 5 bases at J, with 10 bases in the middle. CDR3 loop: CAWSGGSYGYTF. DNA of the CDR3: TGTGCCTGGAGCGGGGGCTCGTATGGCTACACCTTC.

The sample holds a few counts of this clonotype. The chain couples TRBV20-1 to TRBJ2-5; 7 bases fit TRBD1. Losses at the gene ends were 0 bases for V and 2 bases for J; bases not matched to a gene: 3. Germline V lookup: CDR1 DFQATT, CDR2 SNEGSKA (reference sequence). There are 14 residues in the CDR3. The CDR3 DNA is TGCAGTGCTAGAGAGGGGACAGCACAAGAGACCCAGTACTTC. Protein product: CSAREGTAQETQYF.

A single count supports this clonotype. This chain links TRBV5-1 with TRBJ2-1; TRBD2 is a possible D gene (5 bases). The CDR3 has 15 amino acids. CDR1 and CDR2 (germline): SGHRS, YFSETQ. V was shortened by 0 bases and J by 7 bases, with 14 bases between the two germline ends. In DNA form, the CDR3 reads TGCGCCAGCAGCTTGGACACCGGGGTTAGGAATGAGCAGTTCTTC. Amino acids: CASSLDTGVRNEQFF.